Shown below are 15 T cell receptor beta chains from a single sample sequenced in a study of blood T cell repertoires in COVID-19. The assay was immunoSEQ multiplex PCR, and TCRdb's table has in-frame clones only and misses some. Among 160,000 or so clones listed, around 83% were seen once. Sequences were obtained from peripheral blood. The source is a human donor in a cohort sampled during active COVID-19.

The CDR3 nucleotides read TGCGCCAGCAGCCAAGATCGCACTAGCGGGGGGGCAGATACGCAGTATTTT. The encoded protein is CASSQDRTSGGADTQYF. The chain is built from TRBV4-1 and TRBJ2-3; 13 nucleotides line up with TRBD2. This CDR3 region has 17 residues. The germline V gene has CDR1 MGHRA and CDR2 YSYEKL. With 0 bases clipped from V and 4 bases from J, the junction kept 4 bases outside the gene matches.

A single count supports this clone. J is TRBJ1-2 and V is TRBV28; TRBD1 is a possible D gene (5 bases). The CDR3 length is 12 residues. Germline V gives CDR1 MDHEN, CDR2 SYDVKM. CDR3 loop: CVGSGGKYGYTF. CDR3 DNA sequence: TGTGTCGGGTCGGGGGGGAAGTATGGCTACACCTTC.

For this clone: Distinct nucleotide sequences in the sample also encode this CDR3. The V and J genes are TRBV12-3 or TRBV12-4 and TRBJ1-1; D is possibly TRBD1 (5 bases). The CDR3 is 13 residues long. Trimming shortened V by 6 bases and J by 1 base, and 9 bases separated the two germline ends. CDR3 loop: CASSLGQNTEAFF. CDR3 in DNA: TGTGCCAGCAGCCTCGGACAGAACACTGAAGCTTTCTTT.

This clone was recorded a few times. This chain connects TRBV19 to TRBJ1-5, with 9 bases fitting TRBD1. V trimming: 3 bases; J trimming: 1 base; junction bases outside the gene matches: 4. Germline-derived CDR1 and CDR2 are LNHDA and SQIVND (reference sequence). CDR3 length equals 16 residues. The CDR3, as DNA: TGTGCCAGTAGTATCCGCACAGGGGGCAGCAATCAGCCCCAGCATTTT. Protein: CASSIRTGGSNQPQHF.

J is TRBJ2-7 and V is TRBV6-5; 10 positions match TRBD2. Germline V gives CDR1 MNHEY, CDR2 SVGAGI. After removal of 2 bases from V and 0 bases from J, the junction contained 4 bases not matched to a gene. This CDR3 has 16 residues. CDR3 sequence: CASSYLAGVSSYEQYF. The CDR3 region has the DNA TGTGCCAGCAGTTACCTAGCGGGAGTAAGCTCCTACGAGCAGTACTTC.

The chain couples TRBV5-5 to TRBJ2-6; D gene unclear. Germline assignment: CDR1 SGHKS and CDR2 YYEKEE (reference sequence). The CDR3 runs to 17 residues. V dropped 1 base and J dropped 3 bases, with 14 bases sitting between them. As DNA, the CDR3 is TGTGCCAGCAGCTTGATCGACGGGTTGGTTGGGGCCAACGTCCTGACTTTC. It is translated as CASSLIDGLVGANVLTF.

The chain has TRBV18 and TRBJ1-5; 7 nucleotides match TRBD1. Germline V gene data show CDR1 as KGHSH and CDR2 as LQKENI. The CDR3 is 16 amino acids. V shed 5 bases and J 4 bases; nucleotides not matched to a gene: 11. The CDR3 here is CASSSNDRVRNQPQHF. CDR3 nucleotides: TGTGCCAGCTCATCTAACGACAGGGTACGAAATCAGCCCCAGCATTTT. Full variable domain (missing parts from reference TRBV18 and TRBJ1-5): NAGVMQNPRHLVRRRGQEARLRCSPMKGHSHVYWYRQLPEEGLKFMVYLQKENIIDESGMPKERFSAEFPKEGPSILRIQQVVRGDSAAYFCASSSNDRVRNQPQHFGDGTRLSIL.

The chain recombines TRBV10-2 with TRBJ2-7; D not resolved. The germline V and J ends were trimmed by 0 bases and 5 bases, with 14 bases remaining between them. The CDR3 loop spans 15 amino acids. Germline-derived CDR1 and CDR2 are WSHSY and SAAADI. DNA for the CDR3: TGCGCCAGCAGTGAGTCCCCGGGTCCCCCAAACGAGCAGTACTTC. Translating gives CASSESPGPPNEQYF.

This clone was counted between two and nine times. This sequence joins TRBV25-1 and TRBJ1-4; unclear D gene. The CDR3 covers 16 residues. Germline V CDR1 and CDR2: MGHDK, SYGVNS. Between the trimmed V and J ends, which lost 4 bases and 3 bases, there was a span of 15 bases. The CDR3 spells CASSVPRFSPNEKLFF. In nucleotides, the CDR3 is TGTGCCAGCAGTGTACCTCGCTTTAGCCCTAATGAAAAACTGTTTTTT.

The DNA for the CDR3 is TGTGCCATCAGTGCGGGTGAGGGGGATCAGCCCCAGCATTTT. This gives the protein CAISAGEGDQPQHF. This rearrangement joins TRBV10-3 to TRBJ1-5, with a possible D match to TRBD1 (6 bases). Germline V gives CDR1 ENHRY, CDR2 SYGVKD. CDR3 length: 14 residues. V was pared by 4 bases and J by 5 bases, with 12 bases between.

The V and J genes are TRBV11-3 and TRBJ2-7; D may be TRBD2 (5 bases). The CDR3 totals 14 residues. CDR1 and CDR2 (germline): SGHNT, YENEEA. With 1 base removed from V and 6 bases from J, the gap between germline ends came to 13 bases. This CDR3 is CASSLGDGIGEQYF. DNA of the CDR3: TGTGCCAGCAGCTTAGGAGACGGGATCGGCGAGCAGTACTTC.

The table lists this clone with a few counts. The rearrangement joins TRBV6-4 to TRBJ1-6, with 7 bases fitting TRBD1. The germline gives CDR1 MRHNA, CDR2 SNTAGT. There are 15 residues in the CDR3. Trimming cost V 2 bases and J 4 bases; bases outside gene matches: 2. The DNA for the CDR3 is TGTGCCAGCAGTGACGGGACAGCTTATAATTCACCCCTCCACTTT. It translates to CASSDGTAYNSPLHF.

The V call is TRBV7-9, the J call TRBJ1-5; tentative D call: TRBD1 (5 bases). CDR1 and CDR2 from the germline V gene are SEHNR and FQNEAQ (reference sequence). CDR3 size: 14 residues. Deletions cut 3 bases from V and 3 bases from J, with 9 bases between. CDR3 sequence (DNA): TGTGCCAGCAGCTTCGACAGCCCCAATCAGCCCCAGCATTTT. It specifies CASSFDSPNQPQHF.

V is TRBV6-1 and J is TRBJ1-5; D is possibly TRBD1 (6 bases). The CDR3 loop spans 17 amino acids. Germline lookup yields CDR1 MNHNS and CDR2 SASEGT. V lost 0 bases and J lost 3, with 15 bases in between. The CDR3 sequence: CASSEAEYRVYNQPQHF. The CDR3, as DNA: TGTGCCAGCAGTGAAGCGGAGTACAGGGTTTACAATCAGCCCCAGCATTTT.

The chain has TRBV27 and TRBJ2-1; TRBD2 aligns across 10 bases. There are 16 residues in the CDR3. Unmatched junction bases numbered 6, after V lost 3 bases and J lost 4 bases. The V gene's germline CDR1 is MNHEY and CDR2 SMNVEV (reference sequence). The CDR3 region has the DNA TGTGCCAGCAGTTTCCCTAGCGGGAGTGGGTACAATGAGCAGTTCTTC. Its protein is CASSFPSGSGYNEQFF.